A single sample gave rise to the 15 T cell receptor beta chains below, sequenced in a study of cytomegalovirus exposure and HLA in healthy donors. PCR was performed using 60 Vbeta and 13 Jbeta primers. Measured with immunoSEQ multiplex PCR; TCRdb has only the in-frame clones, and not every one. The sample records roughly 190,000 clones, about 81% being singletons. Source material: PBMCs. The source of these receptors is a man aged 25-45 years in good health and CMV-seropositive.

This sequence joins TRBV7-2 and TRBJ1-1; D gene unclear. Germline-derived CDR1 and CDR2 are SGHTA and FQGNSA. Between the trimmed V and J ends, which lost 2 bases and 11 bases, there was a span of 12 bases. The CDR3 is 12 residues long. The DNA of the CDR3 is TGTGCCAGCAGCTTAATTGGAGTTGAGGCTTTCTTT. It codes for CASSLIGVEAFF. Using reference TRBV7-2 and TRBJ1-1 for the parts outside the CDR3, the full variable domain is GAGVSQSPSNKVTEKGKDVELRCDPISGHTALYWYRQSLGQGLEFLIYFQGNSAPDKSGLPSDRFSAERTGGSVSTLTIQRTQQEDSAVYLCASSLIGVEAFFGQGTRLTVV.

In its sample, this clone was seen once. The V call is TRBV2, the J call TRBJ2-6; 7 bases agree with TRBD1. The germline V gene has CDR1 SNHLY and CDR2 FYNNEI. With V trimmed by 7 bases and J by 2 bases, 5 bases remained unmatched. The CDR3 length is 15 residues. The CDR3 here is CASKTGDAGANVLTF. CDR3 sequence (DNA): TGTGCCAGCAAAACAGGGGATGCTGGGGCCAACGTCCTGACTTTC.

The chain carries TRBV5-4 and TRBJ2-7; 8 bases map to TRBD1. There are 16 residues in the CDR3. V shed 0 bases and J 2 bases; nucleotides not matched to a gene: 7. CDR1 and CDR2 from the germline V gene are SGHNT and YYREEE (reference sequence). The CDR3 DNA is TGTGCCAGCAGCTTGGCAGGGACAGGCAAAGCCTACGAGCAGTACTTC. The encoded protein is CASSLAGTGKAYEQYF.

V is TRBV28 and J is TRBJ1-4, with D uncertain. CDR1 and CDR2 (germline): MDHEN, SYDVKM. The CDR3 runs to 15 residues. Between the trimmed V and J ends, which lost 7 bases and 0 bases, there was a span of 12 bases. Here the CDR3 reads CASIRSGATNEKLFF. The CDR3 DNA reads TGTGCCAGCATTAGATCGGGAGCAACTAATGAAAAACTGTTTTTT.

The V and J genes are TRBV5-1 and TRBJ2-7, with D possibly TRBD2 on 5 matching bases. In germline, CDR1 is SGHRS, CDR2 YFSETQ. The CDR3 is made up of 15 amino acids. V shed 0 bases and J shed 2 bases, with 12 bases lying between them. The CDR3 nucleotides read TGCGCCAGCAGCTTGGTGGTAGGGAGAGCCTACGAGCAGTACTTC. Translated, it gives CASSLVVGRAYEQYF.

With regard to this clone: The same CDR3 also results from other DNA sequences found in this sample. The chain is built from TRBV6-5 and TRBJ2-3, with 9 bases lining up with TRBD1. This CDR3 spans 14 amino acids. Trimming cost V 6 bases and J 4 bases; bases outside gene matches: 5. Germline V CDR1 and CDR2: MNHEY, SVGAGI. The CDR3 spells CASSRTGVADTQYF. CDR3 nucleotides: TGTGCCAGCAGCAGGACAGGGGTGGCAGATACGCAGTATTTT.

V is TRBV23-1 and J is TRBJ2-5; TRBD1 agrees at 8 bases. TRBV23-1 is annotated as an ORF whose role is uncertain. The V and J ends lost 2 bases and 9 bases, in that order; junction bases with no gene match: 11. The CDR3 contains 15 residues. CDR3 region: CASSQLTGALVPQYF. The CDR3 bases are TGCGCCAGCAGTCAACTGACAGGGGCCTTGGTGCCCCAGTACTTC.

Written as DNA, the CDR3 is TGTGCCAGTAGTATAGACTGGGACAGCTACGAGCAGTACTTC. Translation gives CASSIDWDSYEQYF. This chain joins TRBV19 and TRBJ2-7; 7 bases are shared with TRBD1. Germline CDR1 reads LNHDA; CDR2 reads SQIVND (reference sequence). The CDR3 is made up of 14 amino acids. V was pared by 0 bases and J by 3 bases, with 2 bases of the junction left unmatched.

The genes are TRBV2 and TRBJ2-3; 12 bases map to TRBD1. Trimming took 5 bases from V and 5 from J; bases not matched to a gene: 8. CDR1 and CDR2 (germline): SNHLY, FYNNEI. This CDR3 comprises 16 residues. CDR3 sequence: CASSTGTGGAVDTQYF. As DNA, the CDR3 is TGTGCCAGCAGTACGGGGACAGGGGGCGCGGTAGATACGCAGTATTTT.

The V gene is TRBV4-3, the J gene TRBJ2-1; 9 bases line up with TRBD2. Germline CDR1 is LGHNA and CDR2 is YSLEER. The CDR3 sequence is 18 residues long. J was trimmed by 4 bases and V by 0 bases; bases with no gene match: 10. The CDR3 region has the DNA TGCGCCAGCAGCCAAGATCTATCGGGTAGCGGGGGTTACAATGAGCAGTTCTTC. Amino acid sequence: CASSQDLSGSGGYNEQFF.

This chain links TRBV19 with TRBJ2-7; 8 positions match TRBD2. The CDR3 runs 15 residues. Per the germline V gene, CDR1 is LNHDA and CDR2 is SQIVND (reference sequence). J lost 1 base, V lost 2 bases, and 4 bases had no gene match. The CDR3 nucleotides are TGTGCCAGTAGTATAACGGCGGGGGGATCCTACGAGCAGTACTTC. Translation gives CASSITAGGSYEQYF.

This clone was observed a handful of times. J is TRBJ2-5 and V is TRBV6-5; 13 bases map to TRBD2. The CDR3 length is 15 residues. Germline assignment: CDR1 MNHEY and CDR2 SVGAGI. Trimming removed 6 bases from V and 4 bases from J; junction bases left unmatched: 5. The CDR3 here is CASSTGTSGAETQYF. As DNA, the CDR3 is TGTGCCAGCAGCACAGGGACTAGCGGGGCAGAGACCCAGTACTTC.

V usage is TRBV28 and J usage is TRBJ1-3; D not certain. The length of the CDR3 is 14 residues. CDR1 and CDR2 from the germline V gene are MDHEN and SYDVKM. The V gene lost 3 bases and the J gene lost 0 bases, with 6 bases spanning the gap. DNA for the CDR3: TGTGCCAGCAGTTTGGACTTCTCTGGAAACACCATATATTTT. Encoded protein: CASSLDFSGNTIYF.

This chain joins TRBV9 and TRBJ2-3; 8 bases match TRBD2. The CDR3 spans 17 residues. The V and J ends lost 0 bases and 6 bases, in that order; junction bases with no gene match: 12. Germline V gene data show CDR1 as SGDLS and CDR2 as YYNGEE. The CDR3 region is CASSVGGGGSGKDTQYF. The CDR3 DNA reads TGTGCCAGCAGCGTAGGGGGAGGTGGTAGCGGGAAGGATACGCAGTATTTT.

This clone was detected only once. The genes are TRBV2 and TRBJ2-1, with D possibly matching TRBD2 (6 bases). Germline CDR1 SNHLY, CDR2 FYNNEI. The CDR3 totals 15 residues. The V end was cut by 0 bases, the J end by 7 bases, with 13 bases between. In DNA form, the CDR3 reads TGTGCCAGCAGTGAAGCGCCCGGGAGAGCTAATGAGCAGTTCTTC. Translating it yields CASSEAPGRANEQFF.